This entry is about one T cell receptor beta chain. The sample comes from a study of blood T cell repertoires in COVID-19. The protocol was immunoSEQ multiplex PCR, while the TCRdb copy is restricted to in-frame clones and leaves out a portion. The table records approximately 490,000 clones, approximately 91% of them present only once. Sequencing was performed on PBMCs or T cells enriched from blood (not recorded which). The clonotype was recovered from a woman in her fifties or sixties who had recovered from COVID-19.

The CDR3 bases are TGTGCCAGCAGTTCCTCCGGGACACCCCTCCACTTT. Translation: CASSSSGTPLHF. The rearrangement uses TRBV12-3 or TRBV12-4 and TRBJ1-6; no clear D. This CDR3 contains 12 residues. V was pared by 4 bases and J by 11 bases, with 9 bases between.